Included here is one T cell receptor beta chain sequence, with context. This specimen includes other DNA sequences encoding the same CDR3. These data belong to a study of T cell changes during pregnancy in multiple sclerosis. Method: immunoSEQ multiplex PCR; TCRdb's copy keeps in-frame clones and lacks some. The sample includes about 110,000 clones, roughly nine tenths of them seen just once. The TCR sequence derives from a female donor with multiple sclerosis, enrolled in a pregnancy study. The material was peripheral blood, obtained after pregnancy.

The CDR3 nucleotides read TGTGCCAGCAGGGATAGGACAGGGAATGAAAAACTGTTTTTT. Its protein product is CASRDRTGNEKLFF. V gene TRBV2 combines with J gene TRBJ1-4; the match to TRBD1 covers 8 bases. CDR1 is SNHLY, CDR2 FYNNEI, per germline. Trimming removed 6 bases from V and 5 bases from J; junction bases left unmatched: 5. This CDR3 is 14 amino acids long.